This is a list of T cell receptor beta chains from one sample in a study of shared clonotypes between healthy human individuals. Libraries were prepared by immunoSEQ multiplex PCR; TCRdb keeps only in-frame clonotypes and omits some of them. The data hold approximately 1.5 million clones, with 95% to 99% observed a single time. Sequenced material: naive CD4+ T cells sorted from blood. The origin of the receptors is a young man in good health. The CDR3 runs from the conserved cysteine through the conserved F or W. The order of the fields is V gene, D gene, J gene, clone size, CDR3 DNA, CDR3 protein. D genes are given only for firm matches. Expanded clones get a size class; other rows say once, few or many, or leave the size out.

TRBV19,.,TRBJ1-5,.,TGTGCCAGTAGTCTTTATGATCATCAGCCCCAGCATTTT,CASSLYDHQPQHF
TRBV27,TRBD1,TRBJ2-1,.,TGTGCCAGCAGTTCCTGGACAGGCAGCTCCTACAATGAGCAGTTCTTC,CASSSWTGSSYNEQFF
TRBV7-2,.,TRBJ1-1,.,TGTGCCAGCAGCCAAGGGGTTACTGAAGCTTTCTTT,CASSQGVTEAFF
TRBV9,.,TRBJ1-1,.,TGTGCCAGCAGCGTAGGACCAGGGGTGAACACTGAAGCTTTCTTT,CASSVGPGVNTEAFF
TRBV11-2,.,TRBJ2-3,.,TGTGCCAGCAGCTTGTTTGGCGGAGATACGCAGTATTTT,CASSLFGGDTQYF
TRBV9,.,TRBJ2-1,.,TGTGCCAGCAGCGTAGAGGTGTCTGAGCAGTTCTTC,CASSVEVSEQFF
TRBV18,.,TRBJ2-2,.,TGTGCCAGCTCACCAGACCCCGGGGTTTGGACCGGGGAGCTGTTTTTT,CASSPDPGVWTGELFF
TRBV5-6,TRBD1,TRBJ1-5,.,TGTGCCAGCAGCTTGGCCGGAGGAGGGGGCAAGTCATTT,CASSLAGGGGKSF
TRBV28,TRBD2,TRBJ2-3,.,TGTGCCAGCAGTGCGGAGACTAGCACACAGTATTTT,CASSAETSTQYF
TRBV28,TRBD2,TRBJ2-7,.,TGTGCCAGCAGTAGGACTAGCGGGAGTTACGAGCAGTACTTC,CASSRTSGSYEQYF
TRBV28,.,TRBJ2-3,.,TGTGCCAGCAGTTTCGGCGGGGCTAGCACAGATACGCAGTATTTT,CASSFGGASTDTQYF
TRBV25-1,.,TRBJ2-1,.,TGTGCCAGCAGTGTCGTCGCGCGCAATGAGCAGTTCTTC,CASSVVARNEQFF
TRBV28,.,TRBJ1-5,.,TGTGCCAGCAGTTCCCCAACGCAGCCCCAGCATTTT,CASSSPTQPQHF
TRBV7-8,.,TRBJ2-7,.,TGTGCCAGCAGCTCCCGGCGAGGAGGCCCCTACGAGCAGTACTTC,CASSSRRGGPYEQYF
TRBV19,.,TRBJ2-2,.,TGTGCCAGTAGTAACAGGGACACCGGGGAGCTGTTTTTT,CASSNRDTGELFF
TRBV18,TRBD1,TRBJ1-4,once,TGTGCCAGCTCACCACCGGGACAGGCGACAGAAAAACTGTTTTTT,CASSPPGQATEKLFF
TRBV6-5,TRBD1,TRBJ2-1,.,TGTGCCAGCAGCCGGGACAGGGTGGGCTACAATGAGCAGTTCTTC,CASSRDRVGYNEQFF
TRBV18,.,TRBJ1-2,.,TGTGCCAGCTCACCGCCAACTACAGTGCTCCTTAACTATGGCTACACCTTC,CASSPPTTVLLNYGYTF
TRBV29-1,.,TRBJ2-5,.,TGCAGCGTTGTACAGCTAATTTGGGAGACCCAGTACTTC,CSVVQLIWETQYF
TRBV19,TRBD1,TRBJ1-1,.,TGTGCCAGTAGTATAGTTTGGGACAGGGAAGCTTTCTTT,CASSIVWDREAFF
TRBV5-1,.,TRBJ1-2,.,TGCGCCAGCAGCTTGGGGGCCAGTGGATGGGACGGTGGACGCTACACCTTC,CASSLGASGWDGGRYTF
TRBV14,TRBD1,TRBJ2-3,.,TGTGCCAGCAGCCCAGGACAGGGGATCGGGAATACGCAGTATTTT,CASSPGQGIGNTQYF
TRBV6-5,.,TRBJ2-2,.,TGTGCCAGCAGCCACCGTTTCTTTTCGGCCGGGGAGCTGTTTTTT,CASSHRFFSAGELFF
TRBV5-6,TRBD2,TRBJ2-1,.,TGTGCCAGCAGCCGACTAGCGGGGCTGTCCTACAATGAGCAGTTCTTC,CASSRLAGLSYNEQFF
TRBV7-3,TRBD1,TRBJ2-6,.,TGTGCCAGCAGCGCCAGAGCCGGGACAGGGTTTAGTGGGGCCAACGTCCTGACTTTC,CASSARAGTGFSGANVLTF
TRBV5-1,.,TRBJ1-4,.,TGCGCCAGCAGCTTGGACGGGCCCGGGGAAAAACTGTTTTTT,CASSLDGPGEKLFF
TRBV14,.,TRBJ2-3,.,TGTGCCAGCAGCCAAAGGGATCCCAAGACAGATACGCAGTATTTT,CASSQRDPKTDTQYF
TRBV30,.,TRBJ2-7,.,TGTGCCTGGAGTCGGGGGTCCTACGAGCAGTACTTC,CAWSRGSYEQYF
TRBV11-2,TRBD2,TRBJ2-1,.,TGTGCCAGCAGCTCGGACCTAGCGGGAGTAAGTAGTGAGCAGTTCTTC,CASSSDLAGVSSEQFF
TRBV7-6,.,TRBJ2-5,.,TGTGCCAGCAGCTTAGGATCATTACTAAACCAAGAGACCCAGTACTTC,CASSLGSLLNQETQYF
TRBV5-5,.,TRBJ1-5,once,TGTGCCAGCAGTGGATTGGGGGGCAATCAGCCCCAGCATTTT,CASSGLGGNQPQHF
TRBV28,.,TRBJ2-7,.,TGTGCCAGCAGTCCCGCGGGACTGTTGATCTACGAGCAGTACTTC,CASSPAGLLIYEQYF
TRBV30,.,TRBJ1-5,.,TGTGCCTGGAGTTGGGGGCTTAAGGATCAGCCCCAGCATTTT,CAWSWGLKDQPQHF
TRBV7-9,.,TRBJ2-5,once,TGTGCCAGCAGCTTAGCCGGGGGTAACAAAGAGACCCAGTACTTC,CASSLAGGNKETQYF
TRBV30,.,TRBJ2-3,few,TGTGCCTGGAGTGTTTTGGATACGCAGTATTTT,CAWSVLDTQYF
TRBV5-1,.,TRBJ2-7,.,TGCGCCAGCAGCTTGCAGGGTAGAGGGTCCTACGAGCAGTACTTC,CASSLQGRGSYEQYF
TRBV6-1,.,TRBJ1-2,.,TGTGCCAGCATGGAGGAACGGAGCTATGGCTACACCTTC,CASMEERSYGYTF
TRBV7-2,TRBD2,TRBJ2-1,.,TGTGCCAGCAGCTACGGACTAGCGGGAGGGAATGAGCAGTTCTTC,CASSYGLAGGNEQFF
TRBV2,.,TRBJ2-5,.,TGTGCCAGCAGTGGGTCTAGCTTTCAGTACTTC,CASSGSSFQYF
TRBV5-1,.,TRBJ2-3,.,TGCGCCAGCAGCTTGGGCGGTACAGATACGCAGTATTTT,CASSLGGTDTQYF
TRBV27,TRBD1,TRBJ1-2,.,TGTGCCAGCAGCAGGAAGGGACAGGGGGCAACCTCCTATGGCTACACCTTC,CASSRKGQGATSYGYTF
TRBV29-1,TRBD1,TRBJ1-1,.,TGCAGCGTACCCCGACAGGGACAAGCTTTCTTT,CSVPRQGQAFF
TRBV4-3,.,TRBJ2-1,.,TGCGCCAGCAGCCAAGATGGCCAGTCTTACAATGAGCAGTTCTTC,CASSQDGQSYNEQFF
TRBV2,TRBD1,TRBJ2-7,once,TGTGCCAGCAGGTCACTCAGGGGGAAGGTCTACGAGCAGTACTTC,CASRSLRGKVYEQYF
TRBV6-6,.,TRBJ1-1,once,TGTGCCAGCAGTTTCCCGGGGACACGGTCCTCTGAAGCTTTCTTT,CASSFPGTRSSEAFF
TRBV7-2,.,TRBJ2-7,.,TGTGCCAGCAGCCGGTATGGCGGGAACTCCTACGAGCAGTACTTC,CASSRYGGNSYEQYF
TRBV11-2,.,TRBJ2-7,.,TGTGCCAGCAGCTTACTTAGGACCCAGCCCGGGGGAAGACCCCTCGAGCAGTACTTC,CASSLLRTQPGGRPLEQYF
TRBV5-5,.,TRBJ1-2,.,TGTGCCAGCAGCCTGGATTCGGTGAGGATTAGTGGCTACACCTTC,CASSLDSVRISGYTF
TRBV5-1,.,TRBJ2-7,.,TGCGCCAGCAGCTTGGTCAGGGATTCGGAGCAGTACTTC,CASSLVRDSEQYF
TRBV11-2,.,TRBJ2-2,.,TGTGCCAGCAGCTTCGCCGGGGAGCTGTTTTTT,CASSFAGELFF
TRBV5-6,.,TRBJ1-1,.,TGTGCCAGCAGCTTAACCCAATATCGGGGCCAGGACACTGAAGCTTTCTTT,CASSLTQYRGQDTEAFF
TRBV11-3,.,TRBJ2-7,.,TGTGCCAGCAGCCTACATAGGGGCGAGCAGTACTTC,CASSLHRGEQYF